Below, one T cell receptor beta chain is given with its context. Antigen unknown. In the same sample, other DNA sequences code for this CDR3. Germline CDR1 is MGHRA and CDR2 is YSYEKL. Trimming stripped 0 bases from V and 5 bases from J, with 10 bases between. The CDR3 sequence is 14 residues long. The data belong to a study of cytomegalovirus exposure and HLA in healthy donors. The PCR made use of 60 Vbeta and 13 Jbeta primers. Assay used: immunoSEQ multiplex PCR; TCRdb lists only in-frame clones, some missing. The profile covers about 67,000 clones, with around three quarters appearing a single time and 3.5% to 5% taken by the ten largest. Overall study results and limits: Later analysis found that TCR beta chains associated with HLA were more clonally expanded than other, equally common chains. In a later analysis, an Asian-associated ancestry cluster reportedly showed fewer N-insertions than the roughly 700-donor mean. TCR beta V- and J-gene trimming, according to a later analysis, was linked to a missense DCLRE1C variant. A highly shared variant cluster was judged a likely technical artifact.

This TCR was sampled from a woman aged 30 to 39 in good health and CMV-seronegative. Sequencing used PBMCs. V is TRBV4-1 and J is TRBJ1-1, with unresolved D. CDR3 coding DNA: TGCGCCAGCAGCCAAGATACAGTGGGTACTGAAGCTTTCTTT. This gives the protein CASSQDTVGTEAFF.